The subject of this entry is one T cell receptor (beta chain). The data were obtained in a study of blood T cell repertoires in COVID-19. Across the study: COVID-19 samples from acute and convalescent phases originated in the United States, Italy and Spain. Sample material is recorded as cDNA or gDNA derived from T cells, B-cell-depleted T cells, or PBMCs.

Original analysis: By means of reference gene primer amplification, nucleated cell counts were estimated. Clones were read by immunoSEQ multiplex PCR, and TCRdb kept only the in-frame ones, dropping some. V and J calls and clone size are as listed in that table; D and trimming were resolved from the DNA. The table includes about 180,000 clones, approximately 83% detected once. The CDR3 is 16 amino acids. Per the germline V gene, CDR1 is MDHEN and CDR2 is SYDVKM. Losses at the gene ends were 5 bases for V and 3 bases for J; bases not matched to a gene: 11. Source material: peripheral blood. The source is a human donor with active or convalescent COVID-19. The donor label of this sample is uncertain. The chain is built from TRBV28 and TRBJ2-3; 7 bases fit TRBD1. This chain's CDR3 is CASSLSGQALTDTQYF. The CDR3 coding sequence is TGTGCCAGCAGTCTAAGCGGACAGGCCCTTACAGATACGCAGTATTTT.